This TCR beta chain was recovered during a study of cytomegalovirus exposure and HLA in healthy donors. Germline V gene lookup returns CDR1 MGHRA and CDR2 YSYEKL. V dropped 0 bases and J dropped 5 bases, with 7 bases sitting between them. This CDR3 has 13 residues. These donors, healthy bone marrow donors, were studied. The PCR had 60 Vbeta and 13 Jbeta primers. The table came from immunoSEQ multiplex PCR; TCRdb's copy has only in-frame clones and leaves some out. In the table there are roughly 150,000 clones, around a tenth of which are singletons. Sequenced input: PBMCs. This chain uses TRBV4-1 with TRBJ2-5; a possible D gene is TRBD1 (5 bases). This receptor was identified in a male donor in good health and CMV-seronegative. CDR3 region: CASSQEPGETQYF. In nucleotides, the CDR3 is TGCGCCAGCAGCCAAGAACCAGGGGAGACCCAGTACTTC.